One and the same sample provided the 18 T cell receptor beta chains below, sequenced in a study of human T cells and chemical hapten exposure (dated by TCRdb to the early 2020s). What this sample's time point label stands for: patch test 1, 2 weeks after DPC sensitization. The treatment or condition label for this specimen denotes: therapeutic diphenylcyclopropenone sensitization with weekly scalp DPC. Libraries were constructed by RACE. Data came from a NextSeq 500. The public reads were quality trimmed at Q25 with fastp and then assembled into clones with MiXCR by TCRdb, keeping productive beta chains. Every CDR3 protein is listed once, alongside the most common genes and DNA of its rows. The sample includes around 69,000 distinct CDR3 sequences, with around 9.5% observed a single time. Approximately 3% of the sample is taken by the ten largest. The sequences come from whole blood, collected in connection with sensitization to the hapten diphenylcyclopropenone (DPC). The receptors derive from a woman in her forties with alopecia areata. Some clones in this sample may be carry-over from other donors' samples.

Many counts were recorded for this clonotype. V usage is TRBV12-3 or TRBV12-4 and J usage is TRBJ2-5; TRBD1 agrees at 7 bases. The CDR3 runs 13 residues. V shed 8 bases and J 4 bases; nucleotides not matched to a gene: 7. The CDR3 loop reads CASRVGGRETQYF. The CDR3 bases are TGTGCCAGCCGGGTAGGGGGCCGAGAGACCCAGTACTTC.

In this sample, this clonotype turned up many times. The genes are TRBV6-2 or TRBV6-3 and TRBJ2-7; unclear D gene. The CDR3 is 15 residues long. V was clipped by 2 bases and J by 2 bases, with 13 bases between them. CDR1 is MNHEY, CDR2 SVGEGT, per germline. The CDR3 nucleotides are TGTGCCAGCAGTTACCGGGCAGGATACACCTACGAGCAGTACTTC. This encodes CASSYRAGYTYEQYF.

Ten or more counts support this clonotype. V gene TRBV27 combines with J gene TRBJ1-1; maybe TRBD1 (5 bases). Germline loops: CDR1 MNHEY, CDR2 SMNVEV (reference sequence). CDR3 size: 14 residues. Trimming shortened V by 2 bases and J by 8 bases, and 15 bases separated the two germline ends. CDR3: CASSLGDGREEAFF. In DNA form, the CDR3 reads TGTGCCAGCAGTTTAGGGGACGGCAGGGAGGAAGCTTTCTTT.

A remark on this clonotype: A much bigger clone sits one base away, suggesting this may be a read error. The chain is built from TRBV18 and TRBJ1-1; D gene uncertain. CDR1 and CDR2 (germline): KGHSH, LQKENI. CDR3 length: 13 amino acids. The CDR3 DNA follows: TGTACCAGCTCACCCGACATGAACACTGAAGCTTTCTTT. Translating it yields CTSSPDMNTEAFF. Full variable domain (missing parts from reference TRBV18 and TRBJ1-1): NAGVMQNPRHLVRRRGQEARLRCSPMKGHSHVYWYRQLPEEGLKFMVYLQKENIIDESGMPKERFSAEFPKEGPSILRIQQVVRGDSAAYFCTSSPDMNTEAFFGQGTRLTVV.

This clonotype was seen ten or more times. The chain employs TRBV7-2 and TRBJ1-1, with D tentatively TRBD1 (6 bases). The CDR3 is 14 amino acids. Germline loops: CDR1 SGHTA, CDR2 FQGNSA. V was clipped by 3 bases and J by 1 base, with 9 bases between them. The CDR3, as DNA: TGTGCCAGCAGCTTGGCAGGGGCGAACACTGAAGCTTTCTTT. This codes for CASSLAGANTEAFF.

This clonotype was counted a few times. The V gene is TRBV6-5, the J gene TRBJ1-1; D unresolved. The germline V gene encodes CDR1 MNHEY and CDR2 SVGAGI. Trimming pared 6 bases from V and 3 bases from J, leaving 5 bases between. CDR3 length: 11 residues. The CDR3 reads CASRLYTEAFF. CDR3 in DNA: TGTGCCAGCAGGTTATACACTGAAGCTTTCTTT.

In its sample, this clonotype was seen many times. V is TRBV20-1 and J is TRBJ2-1; no clear D. Germline assignment: CDR1 DFQATT and CDR2 SNEGSKA (reference sequence). CDR3 size: 13 residues. Trimming left V 3 bases short and J 8 bases short, with 14 bases between. CDR3 residues: CSASGLVNDEQFF. The DNA of the CDR3 is TGCAGTGCTAGTGGGCTGGTTAACGATGAGCAGTTCTTC.

This clonotype was counted a few times. The V and J genes are TRBV18 and TRBJ2-1; D not resolved. The germline gives CDR1 KGHSH, CDR2 LQKENI. CDR3 length equals 13 residues. V was clipped by 3 bases and J by 7 bases, with 10 bases between them. CDR3 amino acids: CASSPSGWNEQFF. The CDR3, as DNA: TGTGCCAGCTCACCGTCGGGTTGGAATGAGCAGTTCTTC.

This clonotype turned up a few times. The chain employs TRBV6-2 or TRBV6-3 and TRBJ1-2; no clear D gene. The CDR3 runs 12 residues. Germline CDR1 MNHEY, CDR2 SVGEGT. The ends were cut back, 5 bases at V and 5 bases at J, with 9 bases in the middle. CDR3 nucleotides: TGTGCCAGCAGTAGATGGCCGTATGGCTACACCTTC. Translation gives CASSRWPYGYTF.

This clonotype appeared many times. The V call is TRBV6-5, the J call TRBJ2-7, with 8 bases lining up with TRBD1. Trimming took 6 bases from V and 2 from J; bases not matched to a gene: 6. The CDR3 has 14 amino acids. Germline V gene sequence: CDR1 MNHEY, CDR2 SVGAGI. DNA of the CDR3: TGTGCCAGCAGCAGGACAGGGCAAGCCTACGAGCAGTACTTC. Translation gives CASSRTGQAYEQYF.

Ten or more counts support this clonotype. This chain links TRBV28 with TRBJ1-2, with a tentative D call TRBD1 (5 bases). Trimming cost V 3 bases and J 8 bases, with 19 bases left between them. This CDR3 region has 15 residues. CDR1 is MDHEN and CDR2 is SYDVKM in the germline V gene. The CDR3 nucleotides are TGTGCCAGCAGTTTGAACGGGGCAGGGTTAGGCGGCTACACCTTC. This translates into CASSLNGAGLGGYTF.

This clonotype occurred many times. The chain joins TRBV7-6 to TRBJ2-5; D not resolved. Germline-derived CDR1 and CDR2 are SGHVS and FNYEAQ. Between the trimmed V and J ends, which lost 2 bases and 5 bases, there was a span of 12 bases. The CDR3 runs to 14 residues. Here the CDR3 reads CASSLNWPGETQYF. The DNA for the CDR3 is TGTGCCAGCAGCTTAAACTGGCCTGGGGAGACCCAGTACTTC.

This clonotype occurred a few times. This chain connects TRBV6-2 or TRBV6-3 to TRBJ1-5; D may be TRBD1 (6 bases). V lost 2 bases, J lost 7 bases, and 12 bases lay in between. This CDR3 has 14 residues. The V gene's germline CDR1 is MNHEY and CDR2 SVGEGT. The CDR3 DNA reads TGTGCCAGCAGTTACAAGAAAGGGGGGCAGCCCCAGCATTTT. Protein sequence: CASSYKKGGQPQHF.

This clonotype was seen at least ten times. The chain uses TRBV6-5 and TRBJ2-5, with D unclear. Trimming cost V 0 bases and J 1 base, with 9 bases left between them. This CDR3 has 15 residues. In germline, CDR1 is MNHEY, CDR2 SVGAGI. The CDR3 sequence: CASSYSNGRQETQYF. The DNA of the CDR3 is TGTGCCAGCAGTTACTCGAACGGGCGCCAAGAGACCCAGTACTTC.

This clonotype was recorded at least ten times. J is TRBJ1-4 and V is TRBV28, with a tentative D call TRBD1 (6 bases). Trimming shortened V by 6 bases and J by 3 bases, and 11 bases separated the two germline ends. The CDR3 has 14 amino acids. Germline loops: CDR1 MDHEN, CDR2 SYDVKM. CDR3 amino acids: CASSQGGANEKLFF. As DNA, the CDR3 is TGTGCCAGCAGCCAAGGGGGAGCTAATGAAAAACTGTTTTTT.

Ten or more counts support this clonotype. The chain carries TRBV7-2 and TRBJ2-7; D is undetermined. Trimming shortened V by 3 bases and J by 2 bases, and 11 bases separated the two germline ends. CDR3 length: 14 residues. Per the germline V gene, CDR1 is SGHTA and CDR2 is FQGNSA. The CDR3 nucleotides read TGTGCCAGCAGCTTGTTTACTTCTGCCTACGAGCAGTACTTC. Protein product: CASSLFTSAYEQYF. Supplemented by reference TRBV7-2 and TRBJ2-7, the full variable domain reads GAGVSQSPSNKVTEKGKDVELRCDPISGHTALYWYRQSLGQGLEFLIYFQGNSAPDKSGLPSDRFSAERTGGSVSTLTIQRTQQEDSAVYLCASSLFTSAYEQYFGPGTRLTVT.

This clonotype has at least ten counts. The chain joins TRBV7-9 to TRBJ1-2; possible D gene TRBD1, 5 bases. The germline CDR1 and CDR2 sequences are SEHNR and FQNEAQ (reference sequence). The CDR3 sequence is 14 residues long. The germline V and J ends were trimmed by 10 bases and 3 bases, with 18 bases remaining between them. The DNA for the CDR3 is TGTGCCACCAAAGAAGGGACGGGTCACTATGGCTACACCTTC. It specifies CATKEGTGHYGYTF.

The chain joins TRBV7-3 to TRBJ2-2; 7 bases fit TRBD2. Germline V gene data show CDR1 as SGHTA and CDR2 as FQGTGA. With 5 bases clipped from V and 6 bases from J, the junction kept 9 bases outside the gene matches. This CDR3 spans 15 amino acids. The CDR3 sequence is CASSKALAAAGELFF. CDR3 in DNA: TGTGCCAGCAGCAAGGCCCTAGCGGCGGCCGGGGAGCTGTTTTTT.